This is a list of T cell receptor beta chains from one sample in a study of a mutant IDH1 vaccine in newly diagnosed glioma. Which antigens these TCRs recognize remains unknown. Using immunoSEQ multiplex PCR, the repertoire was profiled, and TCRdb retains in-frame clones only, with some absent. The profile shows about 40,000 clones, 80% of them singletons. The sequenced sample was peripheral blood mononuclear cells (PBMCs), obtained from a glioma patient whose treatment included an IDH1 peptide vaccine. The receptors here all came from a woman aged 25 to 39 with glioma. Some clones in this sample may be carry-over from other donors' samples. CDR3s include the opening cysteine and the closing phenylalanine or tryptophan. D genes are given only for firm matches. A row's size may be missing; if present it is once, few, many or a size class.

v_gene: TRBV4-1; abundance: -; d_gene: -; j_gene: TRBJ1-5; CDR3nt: TGCGCCAGCAGCACCGACCCCTGGAATCAGCCCCAGCATTTT; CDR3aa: CASSTDPWNQPQHF
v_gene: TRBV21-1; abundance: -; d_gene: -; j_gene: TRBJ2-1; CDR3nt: TGTGCCAGCAGCAAAGAGGCCGAGGAGCAGTTCTTC; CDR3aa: CASSKEAEEQFF
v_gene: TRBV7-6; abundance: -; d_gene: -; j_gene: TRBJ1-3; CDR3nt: TGTGCCAGCAGCTTAGCGCCCGGGTTTGGAAACACCATATATTTT; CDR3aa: CASSLAPGFGNTIYF
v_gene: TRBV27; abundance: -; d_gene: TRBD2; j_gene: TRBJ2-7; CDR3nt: TGTGCCAGCAGTTTATCGGGACTAGCGGGAGGGCCCCAGTACTTC; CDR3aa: CASSLSGLAGGPQYF
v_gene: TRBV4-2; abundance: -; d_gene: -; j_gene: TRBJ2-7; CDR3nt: TGTGCCAGCAGCCCTGTCCCGCAGGGGGGCGAGCAGTACTTC; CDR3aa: CASSPVPQGGEQYF
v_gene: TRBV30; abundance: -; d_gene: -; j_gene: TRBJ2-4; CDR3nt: TGTGCCTGGAGTGGGGGAGTAGCCAAAAACATTCAGTACTTC; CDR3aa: CAWSGGVAKNIQYF
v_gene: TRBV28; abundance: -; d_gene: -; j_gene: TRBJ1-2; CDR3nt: TGTGCCAGCAGCAGTCGCGCGACCAGACAGTCCTATGGCTACACCTTC; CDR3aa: CASSSRATRQSYGYTF
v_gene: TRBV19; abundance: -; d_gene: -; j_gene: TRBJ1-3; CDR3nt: TGTGCCAGTAGTATAGCCCCGCCTGGAAACACCATATATTTT; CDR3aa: CASSIAPPGNTIYF
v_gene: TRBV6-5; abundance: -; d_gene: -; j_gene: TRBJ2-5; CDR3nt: TGTGCCAGCAGTTACGGATTGGGCCGGACCCAGTACTTC; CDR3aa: CASSYGLGRTQYF
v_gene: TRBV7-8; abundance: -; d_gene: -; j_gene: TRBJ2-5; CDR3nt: TGTGCCAGCAGCTTAGGGGGACAAGAGACCCAGTACTTC; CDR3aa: CASSLGGQETQYF
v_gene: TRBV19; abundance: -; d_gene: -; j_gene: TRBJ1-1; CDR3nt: TGTGCCAGTAGTATCACGAGCGGGTTGAACACTGAAGCTTTCTTT; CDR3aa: CASSITSGLNTEAFF
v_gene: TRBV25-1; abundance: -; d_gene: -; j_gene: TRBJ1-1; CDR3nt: TGTGCCAGCGCCACATGGGGGGCAGATGACACTGAAGCTTTCTTT; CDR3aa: CASATWGADDTEAFF
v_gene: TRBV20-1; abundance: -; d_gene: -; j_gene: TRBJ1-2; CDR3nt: TGCAGTGCTAGCGGACAGAAAGGCTACACCTTC; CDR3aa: CSASGQKGYTF
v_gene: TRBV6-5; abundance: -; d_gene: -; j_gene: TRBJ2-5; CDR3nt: TGTGCCAGCAGTTATAAGGGGGGAGGGACCCAGTACTTC; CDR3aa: CASSYKGGGTQYF
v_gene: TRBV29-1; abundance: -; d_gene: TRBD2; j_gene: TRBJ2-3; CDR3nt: TGCAGCGTTGAACGGCAGCTAGCGGGAGGGCCCGGAAATACGCAGTATTTT; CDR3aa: CSVERQLAGGPGNTQYF
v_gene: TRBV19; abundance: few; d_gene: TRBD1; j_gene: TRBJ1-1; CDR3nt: TGTGCCAGTTTGCTGACAGGGGACACTGAAGCTTTCTTT; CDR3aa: CASLLTGDTEAFF
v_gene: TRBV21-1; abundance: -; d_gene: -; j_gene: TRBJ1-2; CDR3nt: TGTGCCAGCAGCAATTCCCGCAGGGCCGATGGCTACACCTTC; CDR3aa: CASSNSRRADGYTF
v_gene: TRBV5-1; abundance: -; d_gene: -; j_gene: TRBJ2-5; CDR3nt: TGCGCCAGCAGCGGAAATGGGGGGGAGACCCAGTACTTC; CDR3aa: CASSGNGGETQYF
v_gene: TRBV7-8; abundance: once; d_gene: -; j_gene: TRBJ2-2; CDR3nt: TGTGCCAGCAGCCTCGGGCGGGGAGCGGTCACCGGGGAGCTGTTTTTT; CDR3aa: CASSLGRGAVTGELFF
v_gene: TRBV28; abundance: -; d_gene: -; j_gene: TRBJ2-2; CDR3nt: TGTGCCAGCAGTTGGGCATCGGGCACCGGGGAGCTGTTTTTT; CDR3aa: CASSWASGTGELFF
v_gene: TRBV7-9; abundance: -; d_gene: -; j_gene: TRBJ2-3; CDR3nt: TGTGCCAGCAGCTTAGGGGATAGCGAACATACGCAGTATTTT; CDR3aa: CASSLGDSEHTQYF
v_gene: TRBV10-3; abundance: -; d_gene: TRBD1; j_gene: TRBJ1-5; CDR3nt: TGTGCCATCAGTCGGGACAGGGGCAATCAGCCCCAGCATTTT; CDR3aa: CAISRDRGNQPQHF
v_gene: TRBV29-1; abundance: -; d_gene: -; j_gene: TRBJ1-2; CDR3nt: TGCAGCGTTCCTCAGACCATACGGGGCTATGGCTACACCTTC; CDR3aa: CSVPQTIRGYGYTF
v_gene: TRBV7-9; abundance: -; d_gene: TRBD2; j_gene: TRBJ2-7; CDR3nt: TGTGCCAGCAGCTTAGGGCGGGAGGAATTGTTGTACGAGCAGTACTTC; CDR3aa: CASSLGREELLYEQYF
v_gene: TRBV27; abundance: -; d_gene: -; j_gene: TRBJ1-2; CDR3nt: TGTGCCAGCAGTTTATCGGGGGGCGGTGGCTACACCTTC; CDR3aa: CASSLSGGGGYTF
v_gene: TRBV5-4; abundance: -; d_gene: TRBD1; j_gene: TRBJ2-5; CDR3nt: TGTGCCAGCAGCCCGACAGGGCGCTCAGAGACCCAGTACTTC; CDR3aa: CASSPTGRSETQYF
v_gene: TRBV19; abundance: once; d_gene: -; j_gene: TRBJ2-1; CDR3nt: TGTGCCAGTAGTCAGGGGAGGAATGAGCAGTTCTTC; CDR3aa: CASSQGRNEQFF
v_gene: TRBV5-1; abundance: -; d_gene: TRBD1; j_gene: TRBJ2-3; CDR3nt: TGCGCCAGCAGCCCGGGACAGGGTGGCGATACGCAGTATTTT; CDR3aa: CASSPGQGGDTQYF
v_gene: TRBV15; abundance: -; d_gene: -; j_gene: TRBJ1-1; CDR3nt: TGTGCCACCAGCAGAGATCAGTCCTGGGGGACTGAAGCTTTCTTT; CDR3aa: CATSRDQSWGTEAFF
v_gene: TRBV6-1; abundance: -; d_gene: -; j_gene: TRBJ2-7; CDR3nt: TGTGCCAGCACCCCCGAGACAGCTTCGTACGAGCAGTACTTC; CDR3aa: CASTPETASYEQYF
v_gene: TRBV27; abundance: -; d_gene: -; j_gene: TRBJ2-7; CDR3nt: TGTGCCAGCCGGGCATCGACAGTCTCCTACGAGCAGTACTTC; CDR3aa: CASRASTVSYEQYF
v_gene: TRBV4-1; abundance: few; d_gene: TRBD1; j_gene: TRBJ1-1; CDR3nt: TGCGCCAGCAGTCCGACAGGGAAGGGCACTGAAGCTTTCTTT; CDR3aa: CASSPTGKGTEAFF
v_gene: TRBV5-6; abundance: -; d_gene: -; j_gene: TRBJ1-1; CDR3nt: TGTGCCAGCAGCTTAGGTCTAGTTTCGGGGACTGAAGCTTTCTTT; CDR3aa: CASSLGLVSGTEAFF
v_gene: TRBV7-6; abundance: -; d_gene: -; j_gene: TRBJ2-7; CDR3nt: TGTGCCAGCAGCTGGGGGAAGCGGGCCCCCTACGAGCAGTACTTC; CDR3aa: CASSWGKRAPYEQYF
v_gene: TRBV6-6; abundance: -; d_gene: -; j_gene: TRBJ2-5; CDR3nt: TGTGCCCAAGCTCGAGGGGCCCAGTACTTC; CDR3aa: CAQARGAQYF
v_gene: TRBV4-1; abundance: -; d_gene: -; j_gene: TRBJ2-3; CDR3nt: TGCGCCAGCAGCCCTCAGCCCCAAAGGAGGGCCGATACGCAGTATTTT; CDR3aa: CASSPQPQRRADTQYF
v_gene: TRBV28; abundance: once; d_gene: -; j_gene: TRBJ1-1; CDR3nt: TGTGCCAGCTTTCCCTTGGGAGGGGGTGGTACTGAAGCTTTCTTT; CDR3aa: CASFPLGGGGTEAFF
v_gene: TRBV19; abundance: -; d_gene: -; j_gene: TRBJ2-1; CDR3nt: TGTGCCAGTAGTATCTCCCGGAATGAGCAGTTCTTC; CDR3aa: CASSISRNEQFF
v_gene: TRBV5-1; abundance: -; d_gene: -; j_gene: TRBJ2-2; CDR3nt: TGCGCCAGCAGCTTGCGTCCAGGTCGGGCCGGGGAGCTGTTTTTT; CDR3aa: CASSLRPGRAGELFF
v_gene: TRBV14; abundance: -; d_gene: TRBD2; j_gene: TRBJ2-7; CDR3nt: TGTGCCAGCAGCTCTCGGACCGGGGAGGGCTACGAGCAGTACTTC; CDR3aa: CASSSRTGEGYEQYF
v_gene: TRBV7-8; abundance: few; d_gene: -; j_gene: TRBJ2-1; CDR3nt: TGTGCCAGCAGCTTAGAAGCTTCTCTATCGGAGCAGTTCTTC; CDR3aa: CASSLEASLSEQFF
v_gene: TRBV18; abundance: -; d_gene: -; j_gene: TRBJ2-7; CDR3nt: TGTGCCAGCTCACCACCTGACAGTTACTACGAGCAGTACTTC; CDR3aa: CASSPPDSYYEQYF
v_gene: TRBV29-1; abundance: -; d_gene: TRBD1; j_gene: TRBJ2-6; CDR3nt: TGCAGCGTTGTGGGGACAGGGCTCTCTGGGGCCAACGTCCTGACTTTC; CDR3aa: CSVVGTGLSGANVLTF
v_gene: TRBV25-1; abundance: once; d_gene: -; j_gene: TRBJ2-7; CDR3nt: TGTGCCAGCAGCCCTCGGGACGAATACGAGCAGTACTTC; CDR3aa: CASSPRDEYEQYF
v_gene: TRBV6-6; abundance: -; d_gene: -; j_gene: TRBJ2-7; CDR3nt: TGTGCCAGCGGACGGGGGAATTCCTACGAGCAGTACTTC; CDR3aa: CASGRGNSYEQYF
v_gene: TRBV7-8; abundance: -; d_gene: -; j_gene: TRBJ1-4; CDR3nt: TGTGCCAGCACCAAAAGGGGGGGCTTCAATGAAAAACTGTTTTTT; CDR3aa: CASTKRGGFNEKLFF
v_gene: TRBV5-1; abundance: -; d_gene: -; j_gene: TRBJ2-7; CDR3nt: TGCGCCAGCAGCTCTGTCCCGGGGGTATCCTACGAGCAGTACTTC; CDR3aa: CASSSVPGVSYEQYF
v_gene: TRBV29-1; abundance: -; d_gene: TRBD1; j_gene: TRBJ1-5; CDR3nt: TGCAGCGTCCGGGGACAGGGTAGCAATCAGCCCCAGCATTTT; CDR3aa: CSVRGQGSNQPQHF
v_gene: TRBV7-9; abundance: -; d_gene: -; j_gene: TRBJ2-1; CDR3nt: TGTGCCAGCAGCACGGGACAAAAAAATGAGCAGTTCTTC; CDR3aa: CASSTGQKNEQFF
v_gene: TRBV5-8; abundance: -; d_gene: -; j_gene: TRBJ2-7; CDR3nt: TGTGCCAGCAGCTTTTCCTACGAGCAGTACTTC; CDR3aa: CASSFSYEQYF
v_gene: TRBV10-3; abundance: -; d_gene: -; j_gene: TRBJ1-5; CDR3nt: TGTGCCATCAGTTTCAGCGAGAATCAGCCCCAGCATTTT; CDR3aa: CAISFSENQPQHF
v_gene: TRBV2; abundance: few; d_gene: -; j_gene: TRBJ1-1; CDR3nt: TGTGCCAGCGGGCACTCGAACACTGAAGCTTTCTTT; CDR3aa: CASGHSNTEAFF
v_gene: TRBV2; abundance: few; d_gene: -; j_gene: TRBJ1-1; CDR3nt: TGTGCCAGCAGCTGGGGGCAGGAAGCTTTCTTT; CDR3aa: CASSWGQEAFF
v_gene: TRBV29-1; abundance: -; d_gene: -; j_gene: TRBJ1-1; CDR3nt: TGCAGCGTTGGCGGCTCCGCAAGGGAAGCTTTCTTT; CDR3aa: CSVGGSAREAFF
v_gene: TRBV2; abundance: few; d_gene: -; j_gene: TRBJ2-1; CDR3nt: TGTGCCAGCAGTTTTTACAATGAGCAGTTCTTC; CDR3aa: CASSFYNEQFF
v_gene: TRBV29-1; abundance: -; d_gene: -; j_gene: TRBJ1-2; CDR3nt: TGCAGCGTTGAAGACGACGGATTCTATGGCTACACCTTC; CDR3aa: CSVEDDGFYGYTF
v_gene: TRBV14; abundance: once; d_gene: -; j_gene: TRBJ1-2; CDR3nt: TGTGCCAGCAGCCTACGAAGGACAGACGGCTACACCTTC; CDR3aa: CASSLRRTDGYTF
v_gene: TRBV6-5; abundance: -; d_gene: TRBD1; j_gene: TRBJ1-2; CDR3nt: TGTGCCAGCAGCCCGAGCGAGGGGGCGATCTATGGCTACACCTTC; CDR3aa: CASSPSEGAIYGYTF
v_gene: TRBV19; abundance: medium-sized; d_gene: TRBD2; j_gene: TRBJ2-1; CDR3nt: TGTGCCAGTAGTATAGGAGTAGCGGGTTTTGAGCAGTTCTTC; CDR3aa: CASSIGVAGFEQFF
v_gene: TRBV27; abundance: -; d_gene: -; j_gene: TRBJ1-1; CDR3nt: TGTGCCAGCAGTTTAGGTGCATCAATGAACACTGAAGCTTTCTTT; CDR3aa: CASSLGASMNTEAFF